This T cell receptor beta chain was observed in a study of T cells after somatic rescue of genetic block. The CDR3 totals 14 residues. The germline V gene encodes CDR1 LNHDA and CDR2 SQIVND (reference sequence). Deletions cut 9 bases from V and 1 base from J, with 12 bases between. Data came from immunoSEQ multiplex PCR; TCRdb stores just in-frame clones and leaves some out. Here the sample spans about 120,000 clones, around nine tenths being singletons. Input material: peripheral blood mononuclear cells (PBMCs). The clonotype was recovered from a woman aged 18-29 years. V gene TRBV19 combines with J gene TRBJ2-2; D may be TRBD1 or TRBD2 (6 bases each). The CDR3 bases are TGTGCCAGCCGGGAGACAGGGAACACCGGGGAGCTGTTTTTT. Translated: CASRETGNTGELFF.